The 13 T cell receptor beta chains in this list originate from one sample, sequenced in a study of cytomegalovirus exposure and HLA in healthy donors. Libraries were prepared by immunoSEQ multiplex PCR; TCRdb keeps only in-frame clonotypes and omits some of them. The sample has 90,000 to 140,000 clones, 70% to 90% seen once. Sequencing was performed on PBMCs. The receptors derive from a woman aged 18-29 years in good health and CMV-seropositive.

This clone was observed a single time. The chain has TRBV5-1 and TRBJ1-1; 10 nucleotides match TRBD1. Looked up from germline, CDR1 is SGHRS and CDR2 is YFSETQ. The CDR3 has 14 residues. The junction had 3 bases not matched to a gene; V was cut back by 4 bases and J by 3 bases. As DNA, the CDR3 is TGCGCCAGCAGCACCGGGACAGGGGACACTGAAGCTTTCTTT. This gives the protein CASSTGTGDTEAFF. Drawing the rest from reference TRBV5-1 and TRBJ1-1, the complete variable domain is KAGVTQTPRYLIKTRGQQVTLSCSPISGHRSVSWYQQTPGQGLQFLFEYFSETQRNKGNFPGRFSGRQFSNSRSEMNVSTLELGDSALYLCASSTGTGDTEAFFGQGTRLTVV.

In DNA, the CDR3 is TGTGCCAGCAGCAGTGGACAGGGTCCCTTCTATGGCTACACCTTC. This codes for CASSSGQGPFYGYTF. This chain uses TRBV5-6 with TRBJ1-2; 8 bases agree with TRBD1. V shed 4 bases and J 4 bases; nucleotides not matched to a gene: 9. Germline lookup yields CDR1 SGHDT and CDR2 YYEEEE. This CDR3 contains 15 residues. The full variable domain, completed using reference TRBV5-6 and TRBJ1-2, is DAGVTQSPTHLIKTRGQQVTLRCSPKSGHDTVSWYQQALGQGPQFIFQYYEEEERQRGNFPDRFSGHQFPNYSSELNVNALLLGDSALYLCASSSGQGPFYGYTFGSGTRLTVV.

Points on this clone: Germline is not matched at one junction end, which may reflect a read error. The V call is TRBV4-1, the J call TRBJ2-2, with 9 bases lining up with TRBD1. The CDR3 length is 18 residues. Germline CDR1 and CDR2: MGHRA and YSYEKL. CDR3 coding DNA: TGCGCCAGCAGACAAGACCACGGACAGGGGAGGGGCACCGGGGAGCTGTTTTTT. Its translation is CASRQDHGQGRGTGELFF.

The chain is built from TRBV7-9 and TRBJ1-1; D may be TRBD1 (5 bases). The CDR3 runs to 12 residues. Per the germline V gene, CDR1 is SEHNR and CDR2 is FQNEAQ (reference sequence). V was cut by 1 base and J by 6 bases, with 6 bases left in between. In DNA, the CDR3 is TGTGCCAGCAGCTTAGGGGGGGCTGAAGCTTTCTTT. Translated: CASSLGGAEAFF. The full variable domain, in which reference TRBV7-9 and TRBJ1-1 provide the parts outside the CDR3, is DTGVSQNPRHKITKRGQNVTFRCDPISEHNRLYWYRQTLGQGPEFLTYFQNEAQLEKSRLLSDRFSAERPKGSFSTLEIQRTEQGDSAMYLCASSLGGAEAFFGQGTRLTVV.

The rearrangement links TRBV18 to TRBJ2-7; TRBD1 aligns across 9 bases. CDR1 and CDR2 from the germline V gene are KGHSH and LQKENI. There are 15 residues in the CDR3. V shed 5 bases, J shed 2 bases, and the junction held 7 bases outside the gene matches. Here the CDR3 DNA reads TGTGCCAGCTCAGGTGGGGACAGGGCCCCCTACGAGCAGTACTTC. It yields the protein CASSGGDRAPYEQYF.

J is TRBJ1-1 and V is TRBV19; D is unclear. Between the trimmed V and J ends, which lost 3 bases and 5 bases, there was a span of 7 bases. The CDR3 covers 12 residues. Germline CDR1 reads LNHDA; CDR2 reads SQIVND (reference sequence). Here the CDR3 reads CASSIRVTEAFF. The CDR3 DNA reads TGTGCCAGTAGTATCCGGGTTACTGAAGCTTTCTTT.

The V and J genes are TRBV4-2 and TRBJ2-7; TRBD2 is a possible D gene (5 bases). The CDR3 is 13 residues long. Trimming stripped 5 bases from V and 2 bases from J, with 10 bases between. Germline CDR1 reads LGHNA; CDR2 reads YNFKEQ. Here the CDR3 DNA reads TGTGCCAGCAGCTACAGCGGCCCCTACGAGCAGTACTTC. Its translation is CASSYSGPYEQYF.

The rearrangement links TRBV5-1 to TRBJ2-2, with 7 positions matching TRBD2. This CDR3 has 16 residues. Trimming took 4 bases from V and 4 from J; bases not matched to a gene: 10. The germline V gene has CDR1 SGHRS and CDR2 YFSETQ. The CDR3 bases are TGCGCCAGCAGCCCGGGTGGCGGGAGAGGCACCGGGGAGCTGTTTTTT. This encodes CASSPGGGRGTGELFF. Drawing the rest from reference TRBV5-1 and TRBJ2-2, the complete variable domain is KAGVTQTPRYLIKTRGQQVTLSCSPISGHRSVSWYQQTPGQGLQFLFEYFSETQRNKGNFPGRFSGRQFSNSRSEMNVSTLELGDSALYLCASSPGGGRGTGELFFGEGSRLTVL.

The chain is built from TRBV6-1 and TRBJ2-7, with TRBD1 matching over 7 bases. V shed 7 bases, J shed 0 bases, and the junction held 9 bases outside the gene matches. The germline gives CDR1 MNHNS, CDR2 SASEGT. This CDR3 is 15 amino acids long. The chain's CDR3 is CASTRVDRSSYEQYF. In nucleotides, the CDR3 is TGTGCCAGCACCCGTGTGGACAGGAGCTCCTACGAGCAGTACTTC.

V gene TRBV5-1 combines with J gene TRBJ2-2; D might be TRBD2 (6 bases). Trimming removed 3 bases from V and 1 base from J, with 10 bases in between. Germline V gene lookup returns CDR1 SGHRS and CDR2 YFSETQ. CDR3 length: 15 residues. The CDR3 sequence: CASSSGAGNTGELFF. CDR3 DNA sequence: TGCGCCAGCAGCTCCGGAGCGGGGAACACCGGGGAGCTGTTTTTT.

This chain connects TRBV7-9 to TRBJ1-1, with 8 bases identical to TRBD1. Germline values: CDR1 SEHNR, CDR2 FQNEAQ (reference sequence). This CDR3 has 14 residues. V gave up 2 bases and J gave up 7 bases; unmatched junction bases: 6. The CDR3 DNA follows: TGTGCCAGCAGCTTACCAGGGGGCTCAGGTGAAGCTTTCTTT. Translation: CASSLPGGSGEAFF.

The V and J genes are TRBV5-8 and TRBJ2-5; TRBD2 aligns across 9 bases. CDR1 is SGHTS, CDR2 YDEGEE, per germline. The CDR3 is made up of 16 amino acids. J was trimmed by 1 base and V by 2 bases; bases with no gene match: 6. Written as DNA, the CDR3 is TGTGCCAGCAGCTTACGGACTAGCGCCGTCCAAGAGACCCAGTACTTC. Protein product: CASSLRTSAVQETQYF.

This clone appeared a few times. The chain uses TRBV7-2 and TRBJ2-3; no definite D call. The CDR3 consists of 16 residues. Trimming shortened V by 3 bases and J by 0 bases, and 13 bases separated the two germline ends. Germline CDR1 and CDR2: SGHTA and FQGNSA. In DNA form, the CDR3 reads TGTGCCAGCAGCTTCTCCTTCAAGACTAGCACAGATACGCAGTATTTT. Protein: CASSFSFKTSTDTQYF.